These 6 T cell receptor beta chains were sequenced from one sample in a study of T cell responses to AZD1222 COVID-19 vaccine. Clones were sequenced by immunoSEQ multiplex PCR, and TCRdb holds only the in-frame ones, with some missing. The table shows about 120,000 clones, with just over 90% occurring only once. The sequences come from peripheral blood, collected 28 days after the second AZD1222 dose. The receptors stem from an adult who received the AZD1222 COVID-19 vaccine.

The chain employs TRBV27 and TRBJ1-1; no clear D gene. Trimming cost V 2 bases and J 1 base, with 11 bases left between them. The CDR3 runs 15 residues. Per the germline V gene, CDR1 is MNHEY and CDR2 is SMNVEV (reference sequence). Here the CDR3 DNA reads TGTGCCAGCAGTTTAGTATGGGCATCGAACACTGAAGCTTTCTTT. Protein sequence: CASSLVWASNTEAFF.

This chain connects TRBV27 to TRBJ1-2, with TRBD1 matching 8 bases. The CDR3 runs to 16 residues. Germline CDR1 MNHEY, CDR2 SMNVEV (reference sequence). V lost 6 bases to trimming and J lost 2 bases; unmatched junction nucleotides: 11. In nucleotides, the CDR3 is TGTGCCAGCAGCCCCGCCTCCAGGGGGCGGAACTATGGCTACACCTTC. Amino acid sequence: CASSPASRGRNYGYTF.

The rearrangement links TRBV15 to TRBJ1-1; D ambiguous. CDR1 and CDR2 (germline): LNHNV, YYDKDF (reference sequence). Trimming stripped 6 bases from V and 0 bases from J, with 8 bases between. This CDR3 has 13 residues. CDR3 loop: CATRQIMNTEAFF. Written as DNA, the CDR3 is TGTGCCACCAGACAGATAATGAACACTGAAGCTTTCTTT.

This chain connects TRBV7-2 to TRBJ2-7, with D possibly TRBD2 on 6 matching bases. The CDR3 loop spans 15 amino acids. Germline V CDR1 and CDR2: SGHTA, FQGNSA. The V and J ends lost 1 base and 2 bases respectively, with 12 bases between them. The CDR3 coding sequence is TGTGCCAGCAGCTTAGGTTCGGGGGAGCCCTACGAGCAGTACTTC. This encodes CASSLGSGEPYEQYF.

The chain has TRBV7-6 and TRBJ1-4; D gene uncertain. V was trimmed by 5 bases and J by 6 bases, leaving 10 bases between them. This CDR3 is 13 amino acids long. CDR1 and CDR2 from the germline V gene are SGHVS and FNYEAQ. CDR3 residues: CASSTGPDEKLFF. CDR3 nucleotide sequence: TGTGCCAGCAGCACTGGCCCCGATGAAAAACTGTTTTTT.

The V call is TRBV5-6, the J call TRBJ2-7; D remains unclear. Germline CDR1 SGHDT, CDR2 YYEEEE. Trimming left V 1 base short and J 4 bases short, with 12 bases between. The CDR3 sequence is 14 residues long. This CDR3 is CASSLSRFTYEQYF. CDR3 nucleotide sequence: TGTGCCAGCAGCTTGTCGAGGTTTACTTACGAGCAGTACTTC.